These 6 T cell receptor beta chains were all obtained from the same sample, sequenced in a study of OX40 agonist ivuxolimab in advanced cancers. The protocol was immunoSEQ multiplex PCR, while the TCRdb copy is restricted to in-frame clones and leaves out a portion. The sample has about 58,000 clones; roughly 85% are singletons. The source material was CD4+ or CD8+ T cells sorted from blood, sampled in a trial of the OX40 agonist ivuxolimab. The origin of the receptors is an adult with an advanced solid tumor such as melanoma, head and neck, liver or kidney cancer.

The genes are TRBV6-4 and TRBJ1-1; 7 nucleotides line up with TRBD1. The CDR3 is made up of 14 amino acids. CDR1 and CDR2 from the germline V gene are MRHNA and SNTAGT. J lost 5 bases, V lost 3 bases, and 6 bases had no gene match. The CDR3 reads CASSDSGGTTEAFF. The CDR3 DNA reads as TGTGCCAGCAGTGATTCAGGGGGGACGACTGAAGCTTTCTTT.

CDR3 sequence: CASSSSGTGLDTQYF. The CDR3 DNA sequence: TGTGCCAGCAGCTCCTCCGGGACAGGGCTCGATACGCAGTATTTT. V gene TRBV11-3 combines with J gene TRBJ2-3, with 9 bases aligning to TRBD1. After removal of 4 bases from V and 6 bases from J, the junction contained 8 bases not matched to a gene. The CDR3 is 15 residues long. From germline, CDR1 is SGHNT and CDR2 YENEEA.

This chain connects TRBV30 to TRBJ2-1, with TRBD2 matching 13 bases. The junction had 4 bases not matched to a gene; V was cut back by 6 bases and J by 5 bases. There are 14 residues in the CDR3. Germline V CDR1 and CDR2: GTSNPN, SVGIG (reference sequence). The CDR3 protein is CACAGTSGDNEQFF. The CDR3 coding sequence is TGTGCCTGCGCAGGGACTAGCGGGGACAATGAGCAGTTCTTC.

This chain connects TRBV7-9 to TRBJ1-1; D remains ambiguous. Between the trimmed V and J ends, which lost 2 bases and 3 bases, there was a span of 4 bases. CDR1 is SEHNR and CDR2 is FQNEAQ in the germline V gene (reference sequence). This CDR3 is 12 amino acids long. CDR3 in amino acids: CASSLQDTEAFF. CDR3 DNA sequence: TGTGCCAGCAGCTTACAGGACACTGAAGCTTTCTTT. The full variable domain, in which reference TRBV7-9 and TRBJ1-1 provide the parts outside the CDR3, is DTGVSQNPRHKITKRGQNVTFRCDPISEHNRLYWYRQTLGQGPEFLTYFQNEAQLEKSRLLSDRFSAERPKGSFSTLEIQRTEQGDSAMYLCASSLQDTEAFFGQGTRLTVV.

The rearrangement links TRBV27 to TRBJ2-1, with TRBD2 matching over 13 bases. CDR3 length: 18 amino acids. J was trimmed by 12 bases and V by 3 bases; bases with no gene match: 17. Germline V gene lookup returns CDR1 MNHEY and CDR2 SMNVEV (reference sequence). CDR3 in amino acids: CASSLQFPGLAGITAQFF. The CDR3 DNA follows: TGTGCCAGCAGTTTGCAATTCCCGGGACTAGCGGGGATCACTGCGCAGTTCTTC.

V gene TRBV6-1 combines with J gene TRBJ2-7, with D hard to call. The V end lost 4 bases, the J end lost 4 bases, and 11 bases lay between the germline ends. In germline, CDR1 is MNHNS, CDR2 SASEGT. This CDR3 is 13 amino acids long. The CDR3: CASSVYARYEQYF. As DNA, the CDR3 is TGTGCCAGCAGTGTATACGCAAGGTACGAGCAGTACTTC.